This entry lists 5 T cell receptor beta chains sequenced from one sample in a study of OX40 agonist ivuxolimab in advanced cancers. Repertoires were generated with immunoSEQ multiplex PCR, while TCRdb's copy carries only in-frame clones and drops some. This sample has tens of thousands of clones; approximately 86% occur once, and the top ten carry less than 0.85%. The sample was CD4+ or CD8+ T cells sorted from blood, taken in a trial of the OX40 agonist ivuxolimab. These receptors were obtained from an adult with an advanced solid tumor such as melanoma, head and neck, liver or kidney cancer.

This clone has at least ten counts. V and J are TRBV28 and TRBJ1-5; TRBD1 is a possible D gene (5 bases). The CDR3 is made up of 14 amino acids. V lost 5 bases to trimming and J lost 7 bases, with 15 bases between them. Germline V gene lookup returns CDR1 MDHEN and CDR2 SYDVKM. CDR3 region: CASSKGERGQPQHF. The CDR3 DNA reads as TGTGCCAGCAGTAAAGGGGAGAGGGGACAGCCCCAGCATTTT.

The gene calls are TRBV9 and TRBJ1-5; perhaps TRBD1 as D (5 bases). Germline V gene lookup returns CDR1 SGDLS and CDR2 YYNGEE. With 1 base removed from V and 1 base from J, the gap between germline ends came to 9 bases. This CDR3 comprises 15 residues. The CDR3: CASSVTGESNQPQHF. The CDR3 nucleotides read TGTGCCAGCAGCGTAACGGGGGAGAGCAATCAGCCCCAGCATTTT.

J is TRBJ2-1 and V is TRBV6-5; no firm D call. CDR3 length equals 15 residues. V was pared by 2 bases and J by 2 bases, with 10 bases between. Germline CDR1 is MNHEY and CDR2 is SVGAGI. The CDR3 DNA sequence: TGTGCCAGCAGTTACGAGTGGGCGACCTACAATGAGCAGTTCTTC. It translates to CASSYEWATYNEQFF.

The chain recombines TRBV6-4 with TRBJ2-7, with 8 bases fitting TRBD2. Trimming took 6 bases from V and 3 from J; bases not matched to a gene: 10. Germline assignment: CDR1 MRHNA and CDR2 SNTAGT. The CDR3 consists of 15 residues. The CDR3 protein is CASRRSAGDNYEQYF. The CDR3 DNA reads TGTGCCAGCAGGCGGTCAGCGGGGGACAACTACGAGCAGTACTTC.

This clone was seen once. This sequence joins TRBV10-3 and TRBJ2-3; D is perhaps TRBD1 (6 bases). The V and J ends lost 6 bases and 4 bases respectively, with 14 bases between them. Per the germline V gene, CDR1 is ENHRY and CDR2 is SYGVKD. The CDR3 spans 14 residues. The chain's CDR3 is CAIRADRTPDTQYF. CDR3 DNA sequence: TGTGCCATCAGAGCGGACAGAACCCCAGATACGCAGTATTTT.